The 31 T cell receptor beta chains below were found in one sample sequenced in a study of blood T cell repertoires in COVID-19. Assay: immunoSEQ multiplex PCR; the TCRdb copy retains only in-frame clones and omits some. The repertoire includes around 140,000 clones, less than 90% of them detected once, and 8% to 9% sits in the top ten. Sequenced sample: peripheral blood. The receptor source for this set is a man younger than 45 with COVID-19, enrolled during active disease.

V gene TRBV3-1 (or the pseudogene TRBV3-2) combines with J gene TRBJ2-3, with 16 bases identical to TRBD2. In germline, CDR1 is LGHDT, CDR2 YNNKEL (reference sequence). The V gene end was trimmed by 3 bases and the J gene end by 1 base; junction bases not matched to a gene: 4. The CDR3 totals 18 residues. Written as DNA, the CDR3 is TGTGCCAGCAGCCAGCCGGGACTAGCGGGAGGGGGCACAGATACGCAGTATTTT. Amino acids: CASSQPGLAGGGTDTQYF.

The gene calls are TRBV3-1 (or the pseudogene TRBV3-2) and TRBJ2-2; 11 bases are shared with TRBD2. CDR1 is LGHDT, CDR2 YNNKEL, per germline (reference sequence). This CDR3 is built from 16 residues. J gave up 3 bases and V 4 bases, and 4 bases lay outside the gene matches. The CDR3 nucleotides read TGTGCCAGCAGCCCGACTAGCGGGGCTCACACCGGGGAGCTGTTTTTT. It yields the protein CASSPTSGAHTGELFF.

This clone was seen a single time. J is TRBJ2-7 and V is TRBV7-9, with TRBD2 matching 11 bases. Looked up from germline, CDR1 is SEHNR and CDR2 is FQNEAQ (reference sequence). The ends lost 5 bases at V and 6 bases at J; junction bases unmatched: 9. There are 15 residues in the CDR3. The DNA of the CDR3 is TGTGCCAGCAGCCCTCGACTAGCGGGAACTGGCGAGCAGTACTTC. The encoded protein is CASSPRLAGTGEQYF.

The chain carries TRBV25-1 and TRBJ1-3; no definite D call. Deletions cut 4 bases from V and 0 bases from J, with 13 bases between. The CDR3 has 16 amino acids. Germline CDR1 is MGHDK and CDR2 is SYGVNS. CDR3: CASSGSRSFSGNTIYF. In nucleotides, the CDR3 is TGTGCCAGCAGTGGCTCGAGGAGTTTCTCTGGAAACACCATATATTTT.

The CDR3 sequence is CSVAMQRSTGELFF. CDR3 bases: TGCAGCGTTGCCATGCAGCGGTCCACCGGGGAGCTGTTTTTT. This rearrangement joins TRBV29-1 to TRBJ2-2; weak D call: TRBD2 (5 bases). The CDR3 has 14 amino acids. V gave up 4 bases and J gave up 4 bases, with 13 bases separating them. CDR1 and CDR2 (germline): SQVTM, ANQGSEA.

The gene calls are TRBV6-4 and TRBJ2-7; D call uncertain. The CDR3 sequence is 14 residues long. Trimming took off 0 bases at V and 0 bases at J, with 6 bases between the two ends. Germline CDR1 is MRHNA and CDR2 is SNTAGT. The CDR3, as DNA: TGTGCCAGCAGTGACTCTGACAACTCCTACGAGCAGTACTTC. Encoded protein: CASSDSDNSYEQYF.

This chain links TRBV5-4 with TRBJ2-5; D may be TRBD1 (6 bases). V lost 1 base and J lost 1, with 14 bases in between. The CDR3 sequence is 16 residues long. Germline V gene data show CDR1 as SGHNT and CDR2 as YYREEE (reference sequence). The CDR3 sequence: CASSLFDFRGQETQYF. The CDR3 DNA reads as TGTGCCAGCAGCTTGTTCGACTTCAGGGGCCAAGAGACCCAGTACTTC.

The chain links TRBV11-1 to TRBJ1-1, with D tentatively TRBD1 (6 bases). The germline V gene encodes CDR1 SGHAT and CDR2 FQDESV (reference sequence). CDR3 length: 15 amino acids. Trimming pared 5 bases from V and 3 bases from J, leaving 16 bases between. CDR3 DNA: TGTGCCAGCAGCATTTCTGGGGGCTTTTACACTGAAGCTTTCTTT. Its translation: CASSISGGFYTEAFF.

As for this clone: One end of the junction fails to match germline, which may point to a read error. The CDR3 reads CASSSSGQGTGELFF. For the CDR3, the DNA is TGTGCTAGCAGTAGCTCGGGCCAGGGCACCGGGGAGCTGTTTTTT. This chain uses TRBV7-7 with TRBJ2-2; D may be TRBD1 (5 bases). CDR1 SSHAT and CDR2 FNYEAQ come from the germline V gene (reference sequence). This CDR3 contains 15 residues.

The chain employs TRBV5-8 and TRBJ2-3, with D maybe TRBD2 (6 bases). Deletions cut 0 bases from V and 3 bases from J, with 14 bases between. CDR1 and CDR2 from the germline V gene are SGHTS and YDEGEE. This CDR3 is 16 amino acids long. CDR3 sequence: CASSLERGINTDTQYF. CDR3 DNA sequence: TGTGCCAGCAGCTTGGAACGGGGGATTAATACAGATACGCAGTATTTT.

This clone was seen only once. The rearrangement uses TRBV20-1 and TRBJ1-2; 7 nucleotides match TRBD1. J gave up 3 bases and V 6 bases, and 1 base lay outside the gene matches. The CDR3 length is 11 residues. CDR1 is DFQATT and CDR2 is SNEGSKA in the germline V gene (reference sequence). CDR3 bases: TGCAGTGCCGGACAGGACTATGGCTACACCTTC. This encodes CSAGQDYGYTF.

This chain links TRBV7-2 with TRBJ2-7; D uncertain. Germline CDR1 SGHTA, CDR2 FQGNSA. V gave up 2 bases and J gave up 4 bases, with 9 bases separating them. The CDR3 consists of 13 residues. The CDR3 reads CASSLSSLYEQYF. In DNA form, the CDR3 reads TGTGCCAGCAGCTTAAGTAGCTTGTACGAGCAGTACTTC.

The J gene is TRBJ1-6, the V gene TRBV6-5; 9 bases align to TRBD1. The germline CDR1 and CDR2 sequences are MNHEY and SVGAGI. The CDR3 sequence is 16 residues long. With V trimmed by 6 bases and J by 5 bases, 8 bases remained unmatched. The CDR3 nucleotides are TGTGCCAGCAGCTACGGGACAGGGTCAAATAATTCACCCCTCCACTTT. Protein: CASSYGTGSNNSPLHF.

The chain uses TRBV6-5 and TRBJ1-1, with 7 bases matching TRBD1. There are 16 residues in the CDR3. V was pared by 4 bases and J by 4 bases, with 12 bases of the junction left unmatched. Germline assignment: CDR1 MNHEY and CDR2 SVGAGI. CDR3 sequence: CASSCPDRADCTEAFF. CDR3 coding DNA: TGTGCCAGCAGTTGCCCCGACAGGGCAGATTGCACTGAAGCTTTCTTT.

V gene TRBV29-1 combines with J gene TRBJ2-1, with 10 bases identical to TRBD1. V was pared by 1 base and J by 3 bases, with 6 bases of the junction left unmatched. CDR1 and CDR2 (germline): SQVTM, ANQGSEA. The CDR3 length is 16 residues. The CDR3: CSVEGIWTGGYNEQFF. The CDR3 DNA sequence: TGCAGCGTTGAAGGGATCTGGACAGGGGGCTACAATGAGCAGTTCTTC.

This clone was found a few times. The chain is built from TRBV6-5 and TRBJ1-4; 9 positions match TRBD1. Germline V gene data show CDR1 as MNHEY and CDR2 as SVGAGI. Trimming removed 11 bases from V and 8 bases from J; junction bases left unmatched: 9. CDR3 size: 13 residues. The CDR3 reads CAANYRGREKLFF. CDR3 coding DNA: TGTGCCGCAAACTACAGGGGGCGAGAAAAACTGTTTTTT.

The V gene is TRBV6-5, the J gene TRBJ2-3; D may be TRBD2 (5 bases). The CDR3 covers 14 residues. V was cut by 6 bases and J by 6 bases, with 16 bases left in between. Germline V gene lookup returns CDR1 MNHEY and CDR2 SVGAGI. The CDR3 sequence is CASRAVTGFDTQYF. The CDR3 bases are TGTGCCAGCAGGGCCGTAACGGGGTTTGATACGCAGTATTTT.

V and J are TRBV25-1 and TRBJ2-1; 12 bases are a match to TRBD2. The CDR3 length is 13 residues. The V gene's germline CDR1 is MGHDK and CDR2 SYGVNS. After removal of 10 bases from V and 10 bases from J, the junction contained 8 bases not matched to a gene. The CDR3 loop is CATRGLAGSEQFF. DNA of the CDR3: TGTGCCACCCGAGGACTAGCGGGAAGCGAGCAGTTCTTC.

This clone was seen only once. The chain has TRBV5-6 and TRBJ2-5; unclear D gene. This CDR3 has 16 residues. The V end was cut by 4 bases, the J end by 0 bases, with 16 bases between. The germline gives CDR1 SGHDT, CDR2 YYEEEE. The CDR3 region has the DNA TGTGCCAGCAGCCCCCAACCCTACCGAGACCAAGAGACCCAGTACTTC. Its protein is CASSPQPYRDQETQYF.

This clone was picked up a small number of times. The chain has TRBV5-4 and TRBJ2-7, with 7 positions matching TRBD2. The CDR3 length is 14 residues. Germline trimming cut 4 bases from V and 0 bases from J; bases unmatched to any gene: 4. From germline, CDR1 is SGHNT and CDR2 YYREEE (reference sequence). CDR3 coding DNA: TGTGCCAGCAGCAAAGGACTAGACTCCTACGAGCAGTACTTC. It yields the protein CASSKGLDSYEQYF.

The rearrangement uses TRBV27 and TRBJ2-1, with 13 bases lining up with TRBD2. The germline gives CDR1 MNHEY, CDR2 SMNVEV (reference sequence). Trimming took 6 bases from V and 5 from J; bases not matched to a gene: 10. This CDR3 has 17 residues. CDR3 protein: CASSPRPGTSGNNEQFF. DNA for the CDR3: TGTGCCAGCAGCCCCCGGCCCGGGACTAGCGGGAACAATGAGCAGTTCTTC.

The chain uses TRBV19 and TRBJ1-5, with 10 bases matching TRBD1. The CDR3 covers 16 residues. Germline CDR1 is LNHDA and CDR2 is SQIVND (reference sequence). With 2 bases clipped from V and 4 bases from J, the junction kept 5 bases outside the gene matches. The CDR3 reads CASSIRDRGPNQPQHF. The CDR3 coding sequence is TGTGCCAGTAGTATAAGAGACAGGGGGCCAAATCAGCCCCAGCATTTT.

The chain carries TRBV5-6 and TRBJ2-2; 13 nucleotides agree with TRBD2. The CDR3 is 17 amino acids. Germline V gives CDR1 SGHDT, CDR2 YYEEEE. V shed 1 base and J 4 bases; nucleotides not matched to a gene: 4. CDR3 sequence reads: CASSLKGLAGLTGELFF. CDR3 nucleotide sequence: TGTGCCAGCAGCTTGAAGGGACTAGCGGGACTCACCGGGGAGCTGTTTTTT.

V usage is TRBV5-1 and J usage is TRBJ2-3; 13 bases line up with TRBD2. V shed 0 bases, J shed 6 bases, and the junction held 10 bases outside the gene matches. Looked up from germline, CDR1 is SGHRS and CDR2 is YFSETQ. The CDR3 runs to 18 residues. CDR3 DNA: TGCGCCAGCAGCTTGGGGTCGGGACTAGCGGGAAGGGGCGATACGCAGTATTTT. Amino acid sequence: CASSLGSGLAGRGDTQYF.

The V and J genes are TRBV19 and TRBJ2-6; maybe TRBD2 (6 bases). The CDR3 is 15 residues long. Germline assignment: CDR1 LNHDA and CDR2 SQIVND (reference sequence). Trimming pared 1 base from V and 6 bases from J, leaving 10 bases between. CDR3 protein: CASSIVGGAANVLTF. For the CDR3, the DNA is TGTGCCAGTAGTATAGTCGGAGGGGCGGCCAACGTCCTGACTTTC.

The chain recombines TRBV15 with TRBJ2-7; maybe TRBD1 (6 bases). The CDR3 consists of 15 residues. V lost 4 bases, J lost 6 bases, and 19 bases lay in between. Germline values: CDR1 LNHNV, CDR2 YYDKDF (reference sequence). The chain's CDR3 is CATSIEGSRGSEQYF. The DNA of the CDR3 is TGTGCCACCAGCATCGAAGGTAGCAGGGGATCCGAGCAGTACTTC.

The V call is TRBV7-2, the J call TRBJ2-1, with 8 bases aligning to TRBD2. V lost 5 bases, J lost 0 bases, and 9 bases stayed unmatched. Germline assignment: CDR1 SGHTA and CDR2 FQGNSA. This CDR3 region has 17 residues. For the CDR3, the DNA is TGTGCCAGCAGCCGGGGGGGGGTCTTGAGCTCCTACAATGAGCAGTTCTTC. Translating it yields CASSRGGVLSSYNEQFF.

This clone was recorded many times. The rearrangement links TRBV13 to TRBJ2-7; 15 bases map to TRBD2. V was clipped by 5 bases and J by 4 bases; unmatched bases: 6. Germline values: CDR1 PRHDT, CDR2 FYEKMQ (reference sequence). The CDR3 runs to 16 residues. The CDR3 DNA reads TGTGCCAGCAGCCCCGAAGGGACTAGCGGGAGGTACGAGCAGTACTTC. This sequence encodes CASSPEGTSGRYEQYF.

The V and J genes are TRBV3-1 (or the pseudogene TRBV3-2) and TRBJ2-1; weak D call: TRBD2 (6 bases). From germline, CDR1 is LGHDT and CDR2 YNNKEL (reference sequence). V was shortened by 3 bases and J by 5 bases, with 14 bases between the two germline ends. The CDR3 runs 15 residues. CDR3: CASSHETRINNEQFF. CDR3 nucleotide sequence: TGTGCCAGCAGCCATGAGACTAGGATAAACAATGAGCAGTTCTTC.

This clone was picked up one time. This sequence joins TRBV18 and TRBJ1-1; D may be TRBD1 (6 bases). Germline V lookup: CDR1 KGHSH, CDR2 LQKENI. The CDR3 totals 14 residues. The ends were cut back, 2 bases at V and 4 bases at J, with 11 bases in the middle. The CDR3 spells CASSPGVRGTEAFF. CDR3 bases: TGTGCCAGCTCACCAGGGGTCAGGGGCACTGAAGCTTTCTTT.

In the case of this clone: The junction differs from germline at one of its ends, possibly a read error. This rearrangement joins TRBV6-1 to TRBJ2-7; 7 bases are a match to TRBD1. Germline V lookup: CDR1 MNHNS, CDR2 SASEGT. CDR3 length: 14 residues. CDR3 coding DNA: TGTGCCAGCAGTGAAGCTTTGGGCCGAGGACAGGCCGGCTTC. Protein sequence: CASSEALGRGQAGF.